These 29 T cell receptor beta chains were sequenced from one sample in a study of cytomegalovirus exposure and HLA in healthy donors. The PCR was carried out with 60 Vbeta primers and 13 Jbeta primers. Profiling relied on immunoSEQ multiplex PCR, and the TCRdb table lists in-frame clones only, not all of them. The data show under 150,000 clones, 55% to 75% seen once. Input material: PBMCs. The source of these receptors is a man aged 25-40 years in good health and CMV-seropositive.

As regards this clone: At one end the junction does not follow the germline gene, possibly because of a read error. The chain joins TRBV7-7 to TRBJ2-1; possibly TRBD1 for D (5 bases). Germline V gene data show CDR1 as SSHAT and CDR2 as FNYEAQ (reference sequence). The CDR3 loop spans 14 amino acids. The CDR3 nucleotides are TGTGCTAGCAGCCCCTCGACAGCTTACAATGAGCAGTTCTTC. It encodes CASSPSTAYNEQFF.

V and J are TRBV9 and TRBJ2-5; tentatively, D is TRBD1 (5 bases). Deletions cut 2 bases from V and 5 bases from J, with 13 bases between. Germline V CDR1 and CDR2: SGDLS, YYNGEE. The CDR3 has 14 amino acids. CDR3 in DNA: TGTGCCAGCAGCGTGCAGGGTCTTGGGGAGACCCAGTACTTC. Encoded protein: CASSVQGLGETQYF.

This clone was recorded a few times. The chain uses TRBV28 and TRBJ2-1, with 8 positions matching TRBD2. Germline V lookup: CDR1 MDHEN, CDR2 SYDVKM. V lost 5 bases and J lost 8; bases outside the gene matches: 17. The length of the CDR3 is 17 residues. The CDR3 loop is CASSLPRGSGSSDEQFF. DNA of the CDR3: TGTGCCAGCAGTCTACCCCGGGGGAGCGGGAGCTCGGATGAGCAGTTCTTC.

This clone appeared a few times. This chain uses TRBV14 with TRBJ1-3, with D possibly matching TRBD1 (6 bases). The germline gives CDR1 SGHDN, CDR2 FVKESK. CDR3 size: 16 residues. The ends were cut back, 4 bases at V and 4 bases at J, with 17 bases in the middle. Written as DNA, the CDR3 is TGTGCCAGCAGCCGACCGGGACACATGGGAGGAAACACCATATATTTT. It codes for CASSRPGHMGGNTIYF.

This clone was seen a handful of times. The V gene is TRBV5-6, the J gene TRBJ2-5; 10 nucleotides match TRBD2. The germline V gene has CDR1 SGHDT and CDR2 YYEEEE. This CDR3 is built from 14 residues. V dropped 1 base and J dropped 4; count of bases not matched to a gene: 1. The CDR3 nucleotides are TGTGCCAGCAGCTTGCTAGCGGGAGTAGAGACCCAGTACTTC. Its translation: CASSLLAGVETQYF.

V usage is TRBV28 and J usage is TRBJ2-3, with D perhaps TRBD2 (5 bases). Germline V gives CDR1 MDHEN, CDR2 SYDVKM. CDR3 length: 13 amino acids. Trimming stripped 7 bases from V and 2 bases from J, with 10 bases between. The CDR3 DNA reads as TGTGCCAGCATCACGGGGTTCACAGATACGCAGTATTTT. This codes for CASITGFTDTQYF. The complete variable domain, with remaining parts taken from reference TRBV28 and TRBJ2-3, reads DVKVTQSSRYLVKRTGEKVFLECVQDMDHENMFWYRQDPGLGLRLIYFSYDVKMKEKGDIPEGYSVSREKKERFSLILESASTNQTSMYLCASITGFTDTQYFGPGTRLTVL.

This clone turned up a few times. This chain connects TRBV27 to TRBJ1-1; perhaps TRBD1 as D (6 bases). The CDR3 is 14 amino acids. From germline, CDR1 is MNHEY and CDR2 SMNVEV (reference sequence). V was pared by 3 bases and J by 4 bases, with 12 bases between. The CDR3 sequence is CASSFFQGGTEAFF. The CDR3 nucleotides read TGTGCCAGCAGTTTCTTCCAAGGGGGCACTGAAGCTTTCTTT.

The V and J genes are TRBV11-2 and TRBJ1-2; D is undetermined. Trimming left V 1 base short and J 8 bases short, with 14 bases between. Germline lookup yields CDR1 SGHAT and CDR2 FQNNGV. CDR3 size: 14 residues. CDR3 sequence: CASSLAVVGVGYTF. For the CDR3, the DNA is TGTGCCAGCAGCTTAGCTGTGGTCGGGGTCGGCTACACCTTC.

V is TRBV5-1 and J is TRBJ2-5; D remains unclear. This CDR3 is 15 amino acids long. Trimming left V 4 bases short and J 5 bases short, with 18 bases between. The V gene's germline CDR1 is SGHRS and CDR2 YFSETQ. The CDR3 spells CASSKLVIAAETQYF. The CDR3 bases are TGCGCCAGCAGCAAACTCGTGATTGCGGCGGAGACCCAGTACTTC.

The CDR3 DNA sequence: TGTGCCAGCAGCCCCACAGGTGTACTCCAAGAGACCCAGTACTTC. Its translation is CASSPTGVLQETQYF. The chain joins TRBV7-3 to TRBJ2-5, with TRBD1 as a possible D gene (5 bases). The CDR3 loop spans 15 amino acids. Germline CDR1 reads SGHTA; CDR2 reads FQGTGA. Trimming shortened V by 5 bases and J by 1 base, and 14 bases separated the two germline ends.

The chain employs TRBV5-1 and TRBJ2-4; 7 nucleotides line up with TRBD2. This CDR3 has 14 amino acids. The V gene's germline CDR1 is SGHRS and CDR2 YFSETQ. V trimming: 4 bases; J trimming: 4 bases; junction bases outside the gene matches: 5. CDR3 nucleotides: TGCGCCAGCAGCGATATTAGCGGGAAAAACATTCAGTACTTC. It codes for CASSDISGKNIQYF.

A note on this clone: At one of its ends the junction is not consistent with the germline gene, which may arise from a read error. The DNA for the CDR3 is TGTTCCAGCAACTGGGGGGAGGAAAAACTGTTTTTT. It codes for CSSNWGEEKLFF. V and J are TRBV7-9 and TRBJ1-4, with D maybe TRBD1 (5 bases). Germline CDR1 and CDR2: SEHNR and FQNEAQ (reference sequence). This CDR3 is 12 amino acids long.

The chain has TRBV18 and TRBJ1-4; weak D call: TRBD1 (6 bases). Looked up from germline, CDR1 is KGHSH and CDR2 is LQKENI. The CDR3 has 20 residues. The V end lost 0 bases, the J end lost 0 bases, and 20 bases lay between the germline ends. The CDR3 sequence: CASSPPSQGIARATNEKLFF. CDR3 nucleotides: TGTGCCAGCTCACCACCGAGTCAGGGGATCGCCCGGGCAACTAATGAAAAACTGTTTTTT.

The rearrangement links TRBV11-3 to TRBJ2-2; 8 nucleotides match TRBD1. J gave up 1 base and V 5 bases, and 3 bases lay outside the gene matches. Germline-derived CDR1 and CDR2 are SGHNT and YENEEA. CDR3 length: 15 residues. In DNA, the CDR3 is TGTGCCAGCAGCAGACAGGGGCGGAACACCGGGGAGCTGTTTTTT. It translates to CASSRQGRNTGELFF.

This rearrangement joins TRBV4-2 to TRBJ2-1; the D is unclear. This CDR3 spans 17 amino acids. Trimming cost V 0 bases and J 0 bases, with 12 bases left between them. Germline CDR1 LGHNA, CDR2 YNFKEQ. CDR3 in DNA: TGTGCCAGCAGCCAAGAACCTAGTGCTAGCTCCTACAATGAGCAGTTCTTC. Translated: CASSQEPSASSYNEQFF.

The chain carries TRBV6-5 and TRBJ2-1, with 7 positions matching TRBD1. The length of the CDR3 is 13 residues. V lost 5 bases and J lost 15; bases outside the gene matches: 13. The germline gives CDR1 MNHEY, CDR2 SVGAGI. DNA of the CDR3: TGTGCCAGCAGTAGTCCCGGGACAGCCAATCTGTTCTTC. Translating gives CASSSPGTANLFF.

This clone was counted a few times. The chain employs TRBV28 and TRBJ2-7, with TRBD1 matching over 8 bases. The CDR3 covers 13 residues. The ends lost 6 bases at V and 3 bases at J; junction bases unmatched: 4. The V gene's germline CDR1 is MDHEN and CDR2 SYDVKM. CDR3 sequence (DNA): TGTGCCAGCAGAAGGACAGGGATCTACGAGCAGTACTTC. This gives the protein CASRRTGIYEQYF.

The J gene is TRBJ2-5, the V gene TRBV9, with 9 positions matching TRBD1. CDR3 length: 15 amino acids. Germline-derived CDR1 and CDR2 are SGDLS and YYNGEE. V dropped 4 bases and J dropped 8; count of bases not matched to a gene: 12. CDR3 sequence reads: CASSMLTGTGSTQYF. The CDR3 DNA reads TGTGCCAGCAGCATGCTCACCGGGACAGGGAGCACCCAGTACTTC.

The chain carries TRBV28 and TRBJ1-5; TRBD1 is a possible D gene (6 bases). Trimming stripped 6 bases from V and 2 bases from J, with 17 bases between. The CDR3 runs to 16 residues. In germline, CDR1 is MDHEN, CDR2 SYDVKM. This CDR3 is CASRGSGEIGNQPQHF. CDR3 sequence (DNA): TGTGCCAGCAGAGGGTCAGGGGAAATAGGCAATCAGCCCCAGCATTTT.

The chain combines TRBV29-1 with TRBJ1-2, with D perhaps TRBD1 (5 bases). The CDR3 is 13 amino acids. V was trimmed by 1 base and J by 4 bases, leaving 10 bases between them. Germline V lookup: CDR1 SQVTM, CDR2 ANQGSEA. CDR3 protein: CSVEAPTAYGYTF. CDR3 nucleotides: TGCAGCGTTGAAGCACCGACAGCCTATGGCTACACCTTC. Looking up the rest from reference TRBV29-1 and TRBJ1-2 gives the full variable domain: SAVISQKPSRDICQRGTSLTIQCQVDSQVTMMFWYRQQPGQSLTLIATANQGSEATYESGFVIDKFPISRPNLTFSTLTVSNMSPEDSSIYLCSVEAPTAYGYTFGSGTRLTVV.

The chain employs TRBV2 and TRBJ2-1; 10 nucleotides align to TRBD2. The J segment lost 10 bases and the V segment lost 10 bases, leaving 13 bases of the junction unmatched. Germline CDR1 and CDR2: SNHLY and FYNNEI. The CDR3 consists of 14 residues. The CDR3 protein is CAMPSGSLPLEQFF. The CDR3 nucleotides are TGTGCCATGCCTAGCGGGAGTCTTCCCTTAGAGCAGTTCTTC.

The chain is built from TRBV5-1 and TRBJ2-5; 11 bases fit TRBD1. The DNA end is a closer match to TRBJ2-7, so the J assignment may be wrong. Germline lookup yields CDR1 SGHRS and CDR2 YFSETQ. This CDR3 spans 21 amino acids. CDR3 DNA: TGCGCCAGCAGCACCCATCGCTTTCAGGACAGGGGGCGTAATCACCCCTACGAGCAGTACTTC. Amino acids: CASSTHRFQDRGRNHPYEQYF.

This chain uses TRBV7-9 with TRBJ2-7, with D possibly matching TRBD1 (5 bases). Per germline, CDR1 SEHNR and CDR2 FQNEAQ (reference sequence). The CDR3 loop spans 13 amino acids. V was shortened by 5 bases and J by 5 bases, with 13 bases between the two germline ends. CDR3 protein: CASSIPGLNEQYF. Here the CDR3 DNA reads TGTGCCAGCAGCATCCCAGGGTTGAACGAGCAGTACTTC.

The chain has TRBV7-9 and TRBJ2-7; 12 bases map to TRBD2. This CDR3 spans 15 amino acids. Germline values: CDR1 SEHNR, CDR2 FQNEAQ (reference sequence). V dropped 4 bases and J dropped 4; count of bases not matched to a gene: 5. The CDR3 DNA sequence: TGTGCCAGCAGCTCTAGCGGGAGGGCAGTGTACGAGCAGTACTTC. Protein: CASSSSGRAVYEQYF.

This clone came up a few times. The chain is built from TRBV7-6 and TRBJ2-5, with TRBD2 as a possible D gene (6 bases). The germline gives CDR1 SGHVS, CDR2 FNYEAQ. The CDR3 consists of 17 residues. The V end lost 2 bases, the J end lost 0 bases, and 16 bases lay between the germline ends. The CDR3 reads CASSLLWVGDYQETQYF. The CDR3 DNA sequence: TGTGCCAGCAGCTTATTATGGGTGGGGGACTACCAAGAGACCCAGTACTTC.

The chain recombines TRBV7-2 with TRBJ2-7; tentative D call: TRBD2 (6 bases). CDR3 length: 16 amino acids. Between the trimmed V and J ends, which lost 5 bases and 6 bases, there was a span of 23 bases. From germline, CDR1 is SGHTA and CDR2 FQGNSA. The CDR3 region is CASSGVTVGLGAEQYF. CDR3 in DNA: TGTGCCAGCAGCGGAGTAACGGTGGGACTCGGGGCCGAGCAGTACTTC.

The rearrangement links TRBV7-2 to TRBJ1-4; a weak D match, TRBD1 (5 bases). The germline gives CDR1 SGHTA, CDR2 FQGNSA. Trimming cost V 2 bases and J 8 bases, with 15 bases left between them. The CDR3 is made up of 15 amino acids. This CDR3 reads CASSLSSSGYEKLFF. CDR3 sequence (DNA): TGTGCCAGCAGCTTAAGTAGCTCAGGGTACGAAAAACTGTTTTTT. Using reference TRBV7-2 and TRBJ1-4 for the parts outside the CDR3, the full variable domain is GAGVSQSPSNKVTEKGKDVELRCDPISGHTALYWYRQSLGQGLEFLIYFQGNSAPDKSGLPSDRFSAERTGGSVSTLTIQRTQQEDSAVYLCASSLSSSGYEKLFFGSGTQLSVL.

V usage is TRBV5-6 and J usage is TRBJ2-7; 8 nucleotides match TRBD2. The CDR3 loop spans 17 amino acids. Losses at the gene ends were 5 bases for V and 6 bases for J; bases not matched to a gene: 19. Germline V gene data show CDR1 as SGHDT and CDR2 as YYEEEE. The CDR3 region is CASRPRVGREALGEQYF. In nucleotides, the CDR3 is TGTGCCAGCAGACCCCGGGTAGGGCGGGAGGCCCTGGGCGAGCAGTACTTC.

The V and J genes are TRBV18 and TRBJ2-7; perhaps TRBD2 as D (5 bases). This CDR3 contains 14 residues. V lost 3 bases, J lost 2 bases, and 11 bases lay in between. Germline V gene data show CDR1 as KGHSH and CDR2 as LQKENI. CDR3 in amino acids: CASSPEKGAYEQYF. CDR3 nucleotides: TGTGCCAGCTCACCGGAAAAGGGAGCCTACGAGCAGTACTTC.